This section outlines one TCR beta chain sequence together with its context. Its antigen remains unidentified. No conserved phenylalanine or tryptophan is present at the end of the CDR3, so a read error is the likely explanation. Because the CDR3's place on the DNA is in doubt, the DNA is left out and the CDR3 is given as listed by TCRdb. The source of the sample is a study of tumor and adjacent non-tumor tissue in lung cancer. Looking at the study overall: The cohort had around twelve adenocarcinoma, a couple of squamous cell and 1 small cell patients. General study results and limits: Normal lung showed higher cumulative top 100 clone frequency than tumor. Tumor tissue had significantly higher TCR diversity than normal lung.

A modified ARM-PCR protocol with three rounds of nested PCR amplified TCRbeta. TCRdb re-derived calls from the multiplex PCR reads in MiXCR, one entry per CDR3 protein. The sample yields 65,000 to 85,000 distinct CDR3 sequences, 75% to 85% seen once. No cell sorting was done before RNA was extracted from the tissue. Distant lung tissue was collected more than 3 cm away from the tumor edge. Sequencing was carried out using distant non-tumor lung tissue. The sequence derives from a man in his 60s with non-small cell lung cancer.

Here the CDR3 reads CSVEGGQVGEQYL. This chain uses TRBV29-1 with TRBJ2-7; the D call of TRBD1 is as the table states it, not checked on the DNA. 13 amino acids form the CDR3, both terminal residues included. CDR1 is SQVTM, CDR2 ANQGSEA, per germline.